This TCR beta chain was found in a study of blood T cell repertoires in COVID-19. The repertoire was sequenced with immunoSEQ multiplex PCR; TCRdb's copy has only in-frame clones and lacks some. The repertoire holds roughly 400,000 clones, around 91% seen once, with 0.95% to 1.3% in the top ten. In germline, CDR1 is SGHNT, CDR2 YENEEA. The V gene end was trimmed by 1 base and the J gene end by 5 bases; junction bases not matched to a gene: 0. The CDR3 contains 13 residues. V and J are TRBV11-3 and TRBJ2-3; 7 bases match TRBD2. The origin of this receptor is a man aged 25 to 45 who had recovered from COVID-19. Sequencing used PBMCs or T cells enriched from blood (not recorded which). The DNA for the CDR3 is TGTGCCAGCAGCTTAGGCGGGAGAGATACGCAGTATTTT. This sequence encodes CASSLGGRDTQYF.